This T cell receptor (beta chain) was sequenced during a study of identical twins. Template switching introduced a universal primer site, and the cDNA bore unique molecular identifiers. TCRdb used MiXCR to reprocess the 5' RACE reads, holding one entry per CDR3 protein. The sample has 300,000 to 400,000 distinct CDR3 sequences, around an eighth seen once; the top ten hold around 6.9%. Trimming left V 4 bases short and J 6 bases short, with 7 bases between. This CDR3 comprises 11 residues. Germline CDR1 SNHLY, CDR2 FYNNEI. Healthy Caucasians supplied all donations. A remark on this clonotype: Its cognate antigen is unknown.

General study findings and limits: Alpha sequences that were out-of-frame and twin-shared showed an excess of low generation probability. A cross-sectional statistical analysis, not follow-up of the same donors, supported the conclusions.

The same sample was also studied in work on yellow fever vaccine responses in identical twins.

The chain uses TRBV2 and TRBJ2-7; D is unclear. The sequenced sample consisted of CD8+ T cells sorted from blood. The receptor comes from a young woman in good health. In nucleotides, the CDR3 is TGTGCCAGCAGTGGGGGTTTCGAGCAGTACTTC. Translation: CASSGGFEQYF. The complete variable domain, with remaining parts taken from reference TRBV2 and TRBJ2-7, reads EPEVTQTPSHQVTQMGQEVILRCVPISNHLYFYWYRQILGQKVEFLVSFYNNEISEKSEIFDDQFSVERPDGSNFTLKIRSTKLEDSAMYFCASSGGFEQYFGPGTRLTVT.